This T cell receptor beta chain emerged from a study of cytomegalovirus exposure and HLA in healthy donors. Only in-frame clones appear in the TCRdb table, and some are missing; sequencing was by immunoSEQ multiplex PCR. The sample comprises 160,000 or so clones, around 89% of which are singletons, and about 3% rests with the top ten. The TCR originated in a man between 18 and 29 years old in good health and CMV-seronegative. Sequencing used PBMCs.

The CDR3 region has the DNA TGTGCCAGCAGCTTACAGGGGCTAGCGGGTGGAAATGAGCAGTTCTTC. This translates into CASSLQGLAGGNEQFF. The rearrangement links TRBV7-9 to TRBJ2-1, with TRBD2 matching over 8 bases. J gave up 7 bases and V 2 bases, and 10 bases lay outside the gene matches. This CDR3 is 16 amino acids long. CDR1 SEHNR and CDR2 FQNEAQ come from the germline V gene (reference sequence).